A single sample is the source of the 18 T cell receptor beta chains below, sequenced in a study of control samples from healthy donors and cancer patients. The data were produced by immunoSEQ multiplex PCR, yet TCRdb's version contains in-frame clones alone and is incomplete. The sample has roughly 41,000 clones; about 94% are singletons. Specimen: blood. Source of these receptors: a man in his 60s in good health.

The chain is built from TRBV7-8 and TRBJ2-2; 10 positions match TRBD2. V shed 1 base and J 7 bases; nucleotides not matched to a gene: 6. The CDR3 is made up of 16 amino acids. Looked up from germline, CDR1 is SGHVS and CDR2 is FQNEAQ. CDR3 DNA: TGTGCCAGCAGCTTAGGGACTAGCGGCCTCAGCGGGGAGCTGTTTTTT. This encodes CASSLGTSGLSGELFF.

This rearrangement joins TRBV4-1 to TRBJ1-2; D is possibly TRBD1 (6 bases). V shed 5 bases and J shed 0 bases, with 13 bases lying between them. This CDR3 spans 15 amino acids. The germline V gene encodes CDR1 MGHRA and CDR2 YSYEKL. Written as DNA, the CDR3 is TGCGCCAGCAGCTCGCGGACAGCGACTAACTATGGCTACACCTTC. This sequence encodes CASSSRTATNYGYTF.

The chain has TRBV4-2 and TRBJ2-3; D is undetermined. The CDR3 sequence is 13 residues long. The V gene's germline CDR1 is LGHNA and CDR2 YNFKEQ. The V end lost 1 base, the J end lost 7 bases, and 9 bases lay between the germline ends. CDR3 coding DNA: TGTGCCAGCAGCCAAGCCTCCACTAATACGCAGTATTTT. Translating gives CASSQASTNTQYF.

V gene TRBV12-3 or TRBV12-4 combines with J gene TRBJ2-7; a possible D gene is TRBD2 (7 bases). V lost 4 bases, J lost 5 bases, and 12 bases lay in between. This CDR3 contains 13 residues. The CDR3, as DNA: TGTGCCAGCAGTTGGGGGGGCCGGGACGAGCAGTACTTC. Its protein product is CASSWGGRDEQYF.

The chain couples TRBV7-8 to TRBJ2-7, with D unclear. Trimming stripped 1 base from V and 2 bases from J, with 9 bases between. The length of the CDR3 is 14 residues. In germline, CDR1 is SGHVS, CDR2 FQNEAQ. CDR3 sequence: CASSLGRWAYEQYF. In DNA, the CDR3 is TGTGCCAGCAGCTTAGGCCGGTGGGCCTACGAGCAGTACTTC.

The chain combines TRBV24-1 with TRBJ2-2; 8 nucleotides align to TRBD2. CDR3 length: 17 amino acids. The junction had 14 bases not matched to a gene; V was cut back by 4 bases and J by 8 bases. Germline V gene lookup returns CDR1 KGHDR and CDR2 SFDVKD. This chain's CDR3 is CATSDVTGTSFGGELFF. The DNA of the CDR3 is TGTGCCACCAGTGACGTCACCGGGACTAGTTTTGGTGGGGAGCTGTTTTTT.

V usage is TRBV5-1 and J usage is TRBJ1-4, with TRBD1 identical over 7 bases. This CDR3 spans 15 amino acids. V lost 4 bases to trimming and J lost 0 bases; unmatched junction nucleotides: 3. Germline V gene lookup returns CDR1 SGHRS and CDR2 YFSETQ. CDR3 DNA: TGCGCCAGCAGCGCCGACAGGGCAACTAATGAAAAACTGTTTTTT. Encoded protein: CASSADRATNEKLFF.

This chain uses TRBV6-5 with TRBJ2-5; D call uncertain. Germline values: CDR1 MNHEY, CDR2 SVGAGI. Trimming stripped 5 bases from V and 4 bases from J, with 8 bases between. The CDR3 length is 12 residues. The CDR3 protein is CASSSHGETQYF. The CDR3 DNA sequence: TGTGCCAGCAGTAGTCATGGAGAGACCCAGTACTTC.

V gene TRBV27 combines with J gene TRBJ2-5; D uncertain. V lost 3 bases and J 0 bases, leaving 8 bases between the germline ends. The CDR3 is made up of 14 amino acids. The V gene's germline CDR1 is MNHEY and CDR2 SMNVEV (reference sequence). CDR3 in amino acids: CASSFSGYQETQYF. CDR3 DNA sequence: TGTGCCAGCAGTTTTTCCGGGTACCAAGAGACCCAGTACTTC.

The V gene is TRBV7-9, the J gene TRBJ2-1; no clear D. The CDR3 totals 16 residues. V lost 8 bases to trimming and J lost 7 bases, with 24 bases between them. Germline loops: CDR1 SEHNR, CDR2 FQNEAQ (reference sequence). CDR3: CASEPSLGGAKNEQFF. In DNA form, the CDR3 reads TGTGCCAGCGAACCCTCTCTGGGCGGAGCGAAGAATGAGCAGTTCTTC. The variable domain in full, completed from reference TRBV7-9 and TRBJ2-1, reads DTGVSQNPRHKITKRGQNVTFRCDPISEHNRLYWYRQTLGQGPEFLTYFQNEAQLEKSRLLSDRFSAERPKGSFSTLEIQRTEQGDSAMYLCASEPSLGGAKNEQFFGPGTRLTVL.

For this clone: Distinct nucleotide sequences in the sample also encode this CDR3. The chain is built from TRBV6-5 and TRBJ2-3, with D perhaps TRBD1 (6 bases). Germline lookup yields CDR1 MNHEY and CDR2 SVGAGI. The length of the CDR3 is 14 residues. Trimming removed 8 bases at V and 5 bases at J, with 17 bases between. For the CDR3, the DNA is TGTGCCAGCTCTTCGGGACACCTCTTAGATACGCAGTATTTT. Translation gives CASSSGHLLDTQYF.

V gene TRBV15 combines with J gene TRBJ2-1; TRBD2 matches 10 bases. Germline V gene lookup returns CDR1 LNHNV and CDR2 YYDKDF (reference sequence). The CDR3 runs to 18 residues. V lost 5 bases, J lost 8 bases, and 18 bases stayed unmatched. The CDR3 region is CATSPRIWRLGTSDEQFF. CDR3 DNA: TGTGCCACCAGCCCCCGTATATGGCGGTTAGGGACTAGCGATGAGCAGTTCTTC.

V is TRBV11-2 and J is TRBJ2-7, with 12 bases that match TRBD1. The CDR3 totals 16 residues. With 1 base clipped from V and 7 bases from J, the junction kept 8 bases outside the gene matches. CDR1 and CDR2 (germline): SGHAT, FQNNGV. The CDR3 here is CASSLAPGTGGLEQYF. CDR3 nucleotide sequence: TGTGCCAGCAGCTTAGCTCCCGGGACAGGGGGCTTAGAGCAGTACTTC.

The V gene is TRBV14, the J gene TRBJ1-1; TRBD1 might be the D (5 bases). The germline V gene has CDR1 SGHDN and CDR2 FVKESK. The V end was cut by 3 bases, the J end by 4 bases, with 15 bases between. The CDR3 extends over 15 amino acids. CDR3 nucleotides: TGTGCCAGCAGCCACGACCTGGGGGGTATCACTGAAGCTTTCTTT. Its protein product is CASSHDLGGITEAFF.

This chain connects TRBV27 to TRBJ1-6; 7 positions match TRBD1. Germline assignment: CDR1 MNHEY and CDR2 SMNVEV (reference sequence). Trimming removed 5 bases from V and 4 bases from J; junction bases left unmatched: 8. This CDR3 has 16 residues. CDR3 region: CASSRQGRSYNSPLHF. DNA for the CDR3: TGTGCCAGCAGTCGACAGGGACGCAGTTATAATTCACCCCTCCACTTT.

The J gene is TRBJ2-1, the V gene TRBV29-1, with 7 bases aligning to TRBD2. Germline CDR1 SQVTM, CDR2 ANQGSEA. V trimming: 0 bases; J trimming: 6 bases; junction bases outside the gene matches: 8. The CDR3 extends over 15 amino acids. The CDR3 spells CSVEDGSGAGNEQFF. In DNA form, the CDR3 reads TGCAGCGTTGAAGACGGGAGCGGGGCCGGCAATGAGCAGTTCTTC.

The chain joins TRBV20-1 to TRBJ2-7; D gene uncertain. The germline V and J ends were trimmed by 3 bases and 6 bases, with 9 bases remaining between them. The CDR3 has 11 amino acids. Germline CDR1 reads DFQATT; CDR2 reads SNEGSKA (reference sequence). The CDR3 sequence: CSARALPEQYF. CDR3 nucleotides: TGCAGTGCTAGGGCCCTCCCCGAGCAGTACTTC.

This sequence joins TRBV25-1 and TRBJ2-3, with 8 positions matching TRBD2. The CDR3 contains 15 residues. Germline-derived CDR1 and CDR2 are MGHDK and SYGVNS. V lost 7 bases, J lost 4 bases, and 10 bases stayed unmatched. CDR3 nucleotide sequence: TGTGCCAGCACCGAACTTAGCGGGAAGGCAGATACGCAGTATTTT. As protein: CASTELSGKADTQYF.